This T cell receptor beta chain originates from a study of human T cells and chemical hapten exposure (dated by TCRdb to 2020 to 2022). Study-level background: For sensitization, 2% DPC in acetone was applied to a roughly 2 cm by roughly 2 cm area of upper inner arm skin. Throughout the approximately 25-week study period, patients were also given weekly therapeutic DPC doses on the scalp. Patch tests used Finn chambers with 0.01% DPC on the upper back, scored after 6 days by International Contact Dermatitis Research Group standards. The mostly female patient cohort included alopecia areata with under or over 50% scalp involvement, alopecia totalis and alopecia universalis. Libraries were combined into a pool for sequencing, and differences in TCR yield between samples came mainly from small differences in library volumes within the pool. This study followed changes in the peripheral blood TCR repertoire in vivo during primary and secondary sensitization of alopecia patients to the hapten diphenylcyclopropenone (DPC). Blood samples were taken from patients before sensitization (week 0) and at 2, 6 and about 24 weeks after DPC sensitization. Nearly 30 alopecia patients provided blood for TCR sequencing at one to four time points (pre-sensitization, 2, 6 and 24 weeks). Study-level results and caveats: Because all patients had alopecia, a presumed autoimmune disease, the immune response of the patients might differ from that of healthy individuals. A positive correlation was found between the number of PT1 expanded TCRs and patch test score, with significance reached at thresholds 8, 16 and 32 but not 4. DPC sensitization did not change the number of TCRs with a frequency above 1 in 1000, and there was no evidence of changes in global repertoire structure. After repeated subsampling, changes were observed in the strength of the expansion versus patch-test correlation and in the threshold at which the correlation became significant. Expanded TCRs formed significantly more large CDR3 similarity clusters than pre-sensitization or healthy control sets, consistent with antigen-driven responses.

Explained via the paper, the time point label denotes: patch test 1, 2 weeks after DPC sensitization. This specimen's treatment or condition label, per the study, means: therapeutic diphenylcyclopropenone sensitization with weekly scalp DPC. At every patch-test visit, the blood draw took place before the patch test was put on. To be eligible, patients had to be aged 18 to 70, diagnosed with alopecia and judged suitable for DPC therapy, while pregnant patients were excluded. Total RNA was extracted from unfractionated whole blood that had been collected in Tempus Blood RNA tubes. The library was generated by RACE. Sequenced on a NextSeq 500. During library preparation, unique molecular identifiers were attached to individual cDNA molecules so that TCRs could be counted in a quantitative, reproducible way. Both TCR alpha and TCR beta chains were sequenced from each blood RNA sample. The paper's data handling went like this. The median number of TCRs per sample was roughly 98,000, ranging from roughly 20,000 to 700,000. V, J and CDR3 annotation of the TCR reads was performed with the Decombinator software suite. To make PS versus PT1 abundance plots, every sample was subsampled to the same number of TCRs (28,000). TCRs were defined as expanded if absent before sensitization and observed at least eight times at the 2-week time point. TCRdb reanalyzed the raw reads on its own, using fastp at Q25 for trimming and MiXCR for clone calling, and kept in-frame beta chains. Entries are consolidated by CDR3 protein sequence, retaining the most common genes and DNA. The V and J calls, along with clone size, are taken from TCRdb and not from the paper's own processing. The sample table contains approximately 70,000 distinct CDR3 sequences; only one count was recorded for approximately 9.8% of them. In total, the top ten clones hold about 3.1% of the sample.

The sample holds many counts of this clonotype. The clone's antigen remains unknown. No clone much larger than this one lies a single base away; base qualities are absent. At the junction V is shortened by 6 bases and J by 5 bases, with 13 bases in between. Inclusive of the bounding cysteine and phenylalanine, the CDR3 is 13 residues long. Only CDR3 DNA is held: 39 bases, read in frame from base 1. The germline V gene supplies CDR1 KGHSH and CDR2 LQKENI. The clonotype comes from a woman between 35 and 50 years old with alopecia areata. Some clones in this sample may be carry-over from other donors' samples. Here the sequenced sample was whole blood, taken in connection with sensitization to the hapten diphenylcyclopropenone (DPC). The rearranged segments are TRBV18 and TRBJ2-5; matching of 6 bases hints at TRBD2 as the D gene. The CDR3 has the sequence CASSLGEAETQYF. The bases read TGTGCCAGCTCCCTGGGGGAGGCCGAGACCCAGTACTTC.